The present TCR beta chain was sequenced within a study of CD8 T cells in ankylosing spondylitis. The V gene lost 4 bases and the J gene lost 4 bases, with 8 bases spanning the gap. The CDR3 is 13 amino acids. CDR1 and CDR2 (germline): SNHLY, FYNNEI. TCR beta libraries were made by quantitative 5'-RACE with molecular barcodes. Each CDR3 protein gets one entry after TCRdb re-called the 5' RACE reads with MiXCR. The sample has about 140,000 distinct CDR3 sequences, about 8% seen once. General study results and limits: Disease-linked clones reportedly showed significant enrichment in matched ankylosing spondylitis synovial fluid.

Comment on this clonotype: Antigen: not known.

The sample consisted of synovial fluid, either unsorted or a sorted T cell fraction (not recorded which). This TCR derives from a male donor with ankylosing spondylitis. The chain joins TRBV2 to TRBJ1-5, with D unresolved. The CDR3 DNA sequence: TGTGCCAGCAGTGGAGAGGTGAATCAGCCCCAGCATTTT. It specifies CASSGEVNQPQHF.